This T cell receptor (beta chain) emerged from a study of cytomegalovirus exposure and HLA in healthy donors. The sample holds a few counts of this clone. The antigen is not known. V lost 5 bases and J lost 5; bases outside the gene matches: 9. CDR3 size: 14 residues. Germline V gene data show CDR1 as SGHDT and CDR2 as YYEEEE. Findings and limits, study-wide: Later analysis identified several of the most significant clusters that appeared linked to common viral pathogens. While the bulk of TCR sequences proved rare, some public TCRs turned up in many donors. In a later analysis, TCR beta V- and J-gene trimming was associated with a missense DCLRE1C variant. Certain sequence variants were highly shared and formed a cluster, and this cluster was likely a sequencing artifact.

Researchers ran the PCR with 60 Vbeta and 13 Jbeta primers. TCRdb's copy holds only in-frame clones and misses some; the assay was immunoSEQ multiplex PCR. The profile shows 140,000 to 150,000 clones, under 70% of them singletons. Sequencing was done on a sample of PBMCs. The sequence was collected from a woman in her sixties in good health and CMV-seronegative. This sequence joins TRBV5-6 and TRBJ2-7, with 8 bases identical to TRBD2. The CDR3 DNA is TGTGCCAGCAGGGAGAGCGGGAGCCCCAACGAGCAGTACTTC. Amino acid sequence: CASRESGSPNEQYF.